The clone carrying this T cell receptor beta chain was detected ten times or more. As yet, its antigen is unknown. The sample is drawn from a study of T cell repertoires in cytomegalovirus infection. Study-wide points: There were HLA-C-restricted CMV-specific TCR beta clonotypes dominating the ex vivo response.

Deletions cut 3 bases from V and 2 bases from J, with 13 bases between. The CDR3 totals 14 residues. The germline V gene encodes CDR1 DFQATT and CDR2 SNEGSKA (reference sequence). Via MiXCR, TCRdb re-called the reads, giving one row per CDR3 protein. The sample comprises 650,000 to 850,000 distinct CDR3 sequences, about 27% of which are singletons, and about 12% rests with the top ten. Sequencing used cultured CD8+ T cells from PBMCs, obtained from culture after CMV antigen stimulation. The chain couples TRBV20-1 to TRBJ1-2; possibly TRBD1 for D (5 bases). The receptor was derived from a human donor in good health (CMV status not recorded). Some clones in this sample may be carry-over from other donors' samples. This CDR3 is CSASRDPANYGYTF. The CDR3 region has the DNA TGCAGTGCTAGTAGGGACCCCGCCAACTATGGCTACACCTTC.